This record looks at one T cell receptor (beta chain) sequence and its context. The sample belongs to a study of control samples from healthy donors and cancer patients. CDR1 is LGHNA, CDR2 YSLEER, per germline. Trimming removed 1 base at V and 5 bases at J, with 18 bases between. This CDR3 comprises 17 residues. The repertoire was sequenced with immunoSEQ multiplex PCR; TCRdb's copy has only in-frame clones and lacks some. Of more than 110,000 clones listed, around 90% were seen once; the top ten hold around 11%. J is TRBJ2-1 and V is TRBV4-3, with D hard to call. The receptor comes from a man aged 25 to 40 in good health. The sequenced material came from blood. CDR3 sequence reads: CASSQGTPVSSDNEQFF. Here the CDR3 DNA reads TGCGCCAGCAGCCAAGGAACCCCTGTCAGTTCGGACAATGAGCAGTTCTTC.